This paragraph reports one T cell receptor (beta chain). This sample is drawn from a study of human T cells and chemical hapten exposure. Time point meaning: patch test 3, about 24 weeks after DPC sensitization. Sample treatment: therapeutic diphenylcyclopropenone sensitization with weekly scalp DPC. J lost 2 bases, V lost 1 base, and 7 bases had no gene match. The germline V gene has CDR1 LGHDT and CDR2 YNNKEL (reference sequence). This CDR3 has 19 residues. TCRdb re-called the RACE reads through MiXCR, storing one row per CDR3 protein. The data contain over 150,000 distinct CDR3 sequences, around a quarter of them singletons.

This chain links TRBV3-1 with TRBJ2-3; TRBD2 matches 15 bases. The clonotype was recovered from a woman under 30 with alopecia areata. Some clones in this sample may be carry-over from other donors' samples. Material: whole blood, obtained in connection with sensitization to the hapten diphenylcyclopropenone (DPC). The CDR3 DNA follows: TGTGCCAGCAGCCAAGGATTAGGACTAGCGGGAGGGGCCACAGATACGCAGTATTTT. Amino acids: CASSQGLGLAGGATDTQYF.